A selection of T cell receptor beta chains follows, all from one sample in a study of early T cells in non-severe SARS-CoV-2 infection. MiXCR was run by TCRdb on the 5' RACE reads, yielding one entry per CDR3 protein. This repertoire shows about 60,000 distinct CDR3 sequences, 5.6% found once; its top ten account for about 6.8%. Sequencing input: whole blood. The receptors originated from an adult who was a healthcare worker with PCR-confirmed SARS-CoV-2 infection or an uninfected control (not recorded which). Both conserved end residues are trimmed from each CDR3.

j_gene | v_gene | CDR3aa
TRBJ1-1 | TRBV11-2 | ASSLQMNTEAF
TRBJ2-7 | TRBV5-1 | ASSPGGSRFYEQY
TRBJ2-3 | TRBV7-9 | ASSLLAGGSDTQY
TRBJ2-7 | TRBV6-6 | ASSYSGPTPYEQY
TRBJ1-5 | TRBV27 | ASSLLGVEFSNQPQH
TRBJ2-3 | TRBV20-1 | SAKWAGSTDTQY
TRBJ2-1 | TRBV10-3 | APYRSPSGAIRL
TRBJ1-2 | TRBV15 | ATSPDRNYGYT
TRBJ1-4 | TRBV12-3/TRBV12-4 | ASSLGQAGEKLF
TRBJ2-1 | TRBV6-2/TRBV6-3 | ASGLAGPYNEQF
TRBJ2-1 | TRBV11-3 | ASSITPSWLGGAYNEQF
TRBJ2-4 | TRBV29-1 | SVGQGNIQY
TRBJ2-5 | TRBV29-1 | SVGQSAQETQY
TRBJ1-6 | TRBV20-1 | SAPSEGSSYNSPLH
TRBJ2-1 | TRBV7-8 | ASSSLSSPRNEQF
TRBJ2-5 | TRBV19 | ASSGTSNQETQY